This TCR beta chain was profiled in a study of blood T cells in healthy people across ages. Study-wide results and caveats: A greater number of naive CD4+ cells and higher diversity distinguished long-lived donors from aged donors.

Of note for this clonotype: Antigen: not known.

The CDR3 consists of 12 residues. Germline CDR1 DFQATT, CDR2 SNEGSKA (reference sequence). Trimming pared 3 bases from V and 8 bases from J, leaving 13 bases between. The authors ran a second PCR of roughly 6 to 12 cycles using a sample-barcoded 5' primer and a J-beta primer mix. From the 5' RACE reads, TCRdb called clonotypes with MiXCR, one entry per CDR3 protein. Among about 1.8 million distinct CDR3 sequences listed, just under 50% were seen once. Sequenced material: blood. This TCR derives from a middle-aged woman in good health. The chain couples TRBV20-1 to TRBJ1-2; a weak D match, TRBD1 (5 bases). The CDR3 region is CSARVGEVGYTF. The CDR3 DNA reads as TGCAGTGCTAGGGTGGGGGAAGTGGGCTACACCTTC.